A selection of T cell receptor beta chains follows, all from one sample in a study of blood T cells in healthy people across ages. TCRdb itself ran the 5' RACE reads through MiXCR, one entry per CDR3 protein. The table shows about 1 million distinct CDR3 sequences, with under 30% occurring only once. These data are also associated with another study on T cells of mothers and their children.

The sequenced sample consisted of blood. These receptor sequences come from a girl aged 2-10 years in good health. CDR3s include the opening cysteine and the closing phenylalanine or tryptophan. Fields, in order: V gene, J gene, clone size, D gene, CDR3 protein, CDR3 DNA. A D gene is named only where the DNA matches it firmly. Not all rows give a size; the values are once, few, many and, for expanded clones, a class.

V: TRBV6-6
J: TRBJ1-3
size: .
D: .
CDR3: CASGFEGNTIYF
DNA: TGTGCCAGCGGGTTCGAGGGAAACACCATATATTTT

V: TRBV20-1
J: TRBJ1-2
size: few
D: TRBD1
CDR3: CSADRDNTGGLNYGYTF
DNA: TGCAGTGCTGACAGAGATAATACAGGGGGGTTAAACTATGGCTACACCTTC

V: TRBV7-9
J: TRBJ2-7
size: few
D: .
CDR3: CASSGTGHPSSYEQYF
DNA: TGTGCCAGCAGCGGTACGGGACACCCGAGCTCCTACGAGCAGTACTTC

V: TRBV20-1
J: TRBJ2-1
size: .
D: .
CDR3: CSATNKEGEGSSYNEQFF
DNA: TGCAGTGCTACGAATAAGGAGGGGGAGGGAAGCTCCTACAATGAGCAGTTCTTC

V: TRBV20-1
J: TRBJ2-2
size: .
D: .
CDR3: CSARDSPSGGELFF
DNA: TGCAGTGCTAGAGATAGCCCTTCCGGCGGGGAGCTGTTTTTT

V: TRBV28
J: TRBJ2-1
size: .
D: .
CDR3: CASSFHESPEQFF
DNA: TGTGCCAGCAGTTTTCATGAAAGTCCTGAGCAGTTCTTC

V: TRBV29-1
J: TRBJ1-2
size: few
D: .
CDR3: CSVYRPGSGDGYTF
DNA: TGCAGCGTCTACCGGCCGGGGAGCGGGGATGGCTACACCTTC

V: TRBV27
J: TRBJ2-7
size: .
D: TRBD2
CDR3: CASSHGLADNYEQYF
DNA: TGTGCCAGCAGCCACGGACTAGCGGACAACTACGAGCAGTACTTC

V: TRBV10-3
J: TRBJ2-7
size: few
D: TRBD2
CDR3: CAIKVATSGTLNEQYF
DNA: TGTGCCATCAAGGTAGCGACTAGCGGGACCTTGAACGAGCAGTACTTC

V: TRBV29-1
J: TRBJ2-5
size: .
D: .
CDR3: CSVVVTWGETQYF
DNA: TGCAGCGTTGTTGTGACCTGGGGGGAGACCCAGTACTTC

V: TRBV10-2
J: TRBJ1-1
size: few
D: .
CDR3: CASSGQTVEAFF
DNA: TGCGCCAGCAGTGGTCAAACCGTGGAAGCTTTCTTT

V: TRBV5-1
J: TRBJ1-1
size: .
D: .
CDR3: CASTALGEAFF
DNA: TGCGCCAGCACCGCCCTGGGTGAAGCTTTCTTT

V: TRBV7-9
J: TRBJ2-3
size: .
D: TRBD2
CDR3: CASSSAGTSDEDTQYF
DNA: TGTGCCAGCAGCTCCGCCGGGACTAGCGATGAAGATACGCAGTATTTT

V: TRBV20-1
J: TRBJ2-7
size: .
D: .
CDR3: CSVQGSLYEQYF
DNA: TGCAGTGTTCAGGGCTCCCTCTACGAGCAGTACTTC

V: TRBV5-1
J: TRBJ1-3
size: .
D: .
CDR3: CASSLETSSGNTIYF
DNA: TGCGCCAGCAGCTTGGAAACCAGCTCTGGAAACACCATATATTTT

V: TRBV7-9
J: TRBJ2-7
size: .
D: .
CDR3: CASSFHPGPTYEQYF
DNA: TGTGCCAGCAGCTTCCACCCCGGGCCTACCTACGAGCAGTACTTC

V: TRBV24-1
J: TRBJ2-1
size: .
D: .
CDR3: CATSDGEPAPPYNEQFF
DNA: TGTGCCACCAGTGATGGAGAGCCCGCGCCCCCTTACAATGAGCAGTTCTTC

V: TRBV20-1
J: TRBJ1-1
size: .
D: .
CDR3: CSTRDSRGNTEAFF
DNA: TGCAGTACTAGAGATAGTCGGGGGAACACTGAAGCTTTCTTT

V: TRBV12-3/TRBV12-4
J: TRBJ2-3
size: few
D: TRBD2
CDR3: CASNLRYGLAEDTDTQYF
DNA: TGTGCCAGCAATTTAAGATACGGACTAGCGGAGGATACAGATACGCAGTATTTT

V: TRBV6-5
J: TRBJ2-3
size: few
D: .
CDR3: CASSPGTPSTDTQYF
DNA: TGTGCCAGCAGTCCGGGTACCCCCAGCACAGATACGCAGTATTTT

V: TRBV11-2
J: TRBJ2-4
size: few
D: .
CDR3: CASSLTEGPQNIQYF
DNA: TGTGCCAGCAGCTTGACCGAGGGACCGCAAAACATTCAGTACTTC

V: TRBV20-1
J: TRBJ2-5
size: few
D: TRBD2
CDR3: CSAREKRLAGLPNQETQYF
DNA: TGCAGTGCTAGAGAGAAACGACTAGCGGGCCTACCAAACCAAGAGACCCAGTACTTC

V: TRBV7-9
J: TRBJ1-4
size: few
D: .
CDR3: CASGGPLNEKLFF
DNA: TGTGCCAGCGGCGGGCCATTGAATGAAAAACTGTTTTTT

V: TRBV11-2
J: TRBJ2-7
size: few
D: .
CDR3: CASMRISSYEQYF
DNA: TGTGCCAGCATGAGGATCAGCTCCTACGAGCAGTACTTC

V: TRBV12-5
J: TRBJ2-7
size: .
D: .
CDR3: CASGPNSDQIYEQYF
DNA: TGTGCTAGTGGTCCTAACTCGGACCAGATCTACGAGCAGTACTTC

V: TRBV29-1
J: TRBJ2-7
size: .
D: TRBD1
CDR3: CSVWQTGTGSHEQYF
DNA: TGCAGCGTTTGGCAAACCGGGACAGGGTCCCACGAGCAGTACTTC

V: TRBV20-1
J: TRBJ1-4
size: .
D: TRBD1
CDR3: CSARVQGDEKLFF
DNA: TGCAGTGCTAGGGTTCAGGGGGACGAAAAACTGTTTTTT

V: TRBV5-1
J: TRBJ1-2
size: .
D: TRBD1
CDR3: CASSLAGGQYGYTF
DNA: TGCGCCAGCAGCTTGGCCGGGGGACAGTATGGCTACACCTTC

V: TRBV4-2
J: TRBJ1-2
size: few
D: .
CDR3: CASSQQGQANYGYTF
DNA: TGTGCCAGCAGCCAACAGGGTCAAGCTAACTATGGCTACACCTTC

V: TRBV3-1
J: TRBJ2-7
size: .
D: TRBD1
CDR3: CASSQDYRGDYEQYF
DNA: TGTGCCAGCAGCCAAGACTACAGGGGGGACTACGAGCAGTACTTC

V: TRBV7-9
J: TRBJ2-7
size: .
D: TRBD1
CDR3: CASSLLGQGDSYEQYF
DNA: TGTGCCAGCAGCCTCCTGGGGCAGGGGGACTCCTACGAGCAGTACTTC

V: TRBV20-1
J: TRBJ2-5
size: .
D: .
CDR3: CSARDLAGLVAQYF
DNA: TGCAGTGCTAGAGACTTGGCAGGGCTCGTGGCCCAGTACTTC

V: TRBV28
J: TRBJ1-2
size: .
D: .
CDR3: CASIMGGKVDGYTF
DNA: TGTGCCAGCATCATGGGGGGCAAGGTGGATGGCTACACCTTC

V: TRBV11-3
J: TRBJ2-4
size: .
D: TRBD2
CDR3: CASSIITGGAKNIQYF
DNA: TGTGCCAGCAGCATCATTACCGGGGGGGCCAAAAACATTCAGTACTTC

V: TRBV13
J: TRBJ1-1
size: .
D: .
CDR3: CASEGEPGGNTEAFF
DNA: TGTGCCAGCGAGGGGGAGCCCGGGGGAAACACTGAAGCTTTCTTT

V: TRBV2
J: TRBJ1-6
size: few
D: .
CDR3: CASIGGSVYNSPLHF
DNA: TGTGCCAGCATCGGAGGGAGTGTGTATAATTCACCCCTCCACTTT

V: TRBV7-2
J: TRBJ1-1
size: .
D: TRBD1
CDR3: CASSRTGGKGTEAFF
DNA: TGTGCCAGCAGCCGCACAGGGGGCAAGGGCACTGAAGCTTTCTTT

V: TRBV12-3/TRBV12-4
J: TRBJ2-7
size: .
D: .
CDR3: CASSLIWPSPAYEQYF
DNA: TGTGCCAGCAGTTTAATCTGGCCCAGCCCGGCCTACGAGCAGTACTTC

V: TRBV27
J: TRBJ2-7
size: .
D: .
CDR3: CASSHADGAYEQYF
DNA: TGTGCCAGCAGCCATGCGGACGGGGCCTACGAGCAGTACTTC

V: TRBV18
J: TRBJ1-5
size: once
D: .
CDR3: CASSLFRDQPQHF
DNA: TGTGCCAGCTCACTCTTCAGGGATCAGCCCCAGCATTTT

V: TRBV20-1
J: TRBJ1-1
size: .
D: .
CDR3: CSAKGGQTNTEAFF
DNA: TGCAGTGCTAAGGGCGGACAGACGAACACTGAAGCTTTCTTT

V: TRBV6-5
J: TRBJ2-1
size: few
D: TRBD1
CDR3: CASKQGARYNEQFF
DNA: TGTGCCAGCAAGCAGGGGGCGCGGTACAATGAGCAGTTCTTC

V: TRBV9
J: TRBJ1-5
size: .
D: TRBD1
CDR3: CASSVGGTGDQPQHF
DNA: TGTGCCAGCAGCGTAGGTGGAACAGGGGATCAGCCCCAGCATTTT

V: TRBV5-1
J: TRBJ2-2
size: few
D: .
CDR3: CASSLALPAGELFF
DNA: TGCGCCAGCAGCTTGGCCTTGCCTGCCGGGGAGCTGTTTTTT

V: TRBV15
J: TRBJ2-5
size: few
D: .
CDR3: CATSRVRGNQETQYF
DNA: TGTGCCACCAGCAGAGTCCGGGGGAACCAAGAGACCCAGTACTTC

V: TRBV6-5
J: TRBJ1-1
size: .
D: .
CDR3: CASRTESEAFF
DNA: TGTGCCAGCAGGACAGAGTCTGAAGCTTTCTTT

V: TRBV5-1
J: TRBJ2-5
size: .
D: .
CDR3: CASSPYAVGGGIRETQYF
DNA: TGCGCCAGCAGCCCCTACGCCGTTGGCGGAGGAATAAGAGAGACCCAGTACTTC

V: TRBV29-1
J: TRBJ2-1
size: .
D: .
CDR3: CSVEVRHSEQFF
DNA: TGCAGCGTTGAAGTTCGTCATTCTGAGCAGTTCTTC

V: TRBV4-3
J: TRBJ2-1
size: .
D: .
CDR3: CASSHGGGQPELQFF
DNA: TGCGCCAGCAGCCATGGCGGGGGACAGCCGGAGTTGCAGTTCTTC

V: TRBV6-5
J: TRBJ2-2
size: once
D: TRBD2
CDR3: CASRRLASGELFF
DNA: TGTGCCAGCAGGAGACTAGCGTCCGGGGAGCTGTTTTTT

V: TRBV7-7
J: TRBJ2-5
size: .
D: TRBD1
CDR3: CASSLRPGQAGETQYF
DNA: TGTGCTAGCAGCTTACGACCGGGACAGGCGGGAGAGACCCAGTACTTC

V: TRBV7-2
J: TRBJ1-2
size: many
D: .
CDR3: CASSPHPRGREVLVF
DNA: TGTGCCAGCAGCCCACATCCTAGGGGGAGGGAAGTGCTCGTCTTC

V: TRBV5-1
J: TRBJ1-4
size: few
D: .
CDR3: CASSSQPVQRREKLFF
DNA: TGCGCCAGCAGCTCCCAACCCGTTCAACGTAGGGAAAAACTGTTTTTT

V: TRBV5-1
J: TRBJ2-1
size: .
D: .
CDR3: CASSLDSSTYNEQFF
DNA: TGCGCCAGCAGCTTGGACAGTTCCACCTACAATGAGCAGTTCTTC

V: TRBV28
J: TRBJ1-5
size: few
D: .
CDR3: CASSLDGMLGQPQHF
DNA: TGTGCCAGCAGTTTGGATGGAATGTTGGGTCAGCCCCAGCATTTT

V: TRBV20-1
J: TRBJ2-3
size: .
D: .
CDR3: CSAAPLGGEGGSTDTQYF
DNA: TGCAGTGCTGCCCCGTTGGGGGGCGAAGGGGGGAGCACAGATACGCAGTATTTT

V: TRBV7-3
J: TRBJ1-1
size: .
D: TRBD1
CDR3: CASNPTDKQGDTEAFF
DNA: TGTGCCAGCAACCCAACAGACAAACAGGGGGACACTGAAGCTTTCTTT

V: TRBV5-1
J: TRBJ2-7
size: .
D: .
CDR3: CASSFTPAPGRDHYEQYF
DNA: TGCGCCAGCAGCTTCACCCCTGCACCGGGGCGGGACCACTACGAGCAGTACTTC

V: TRBV5-6
J: TRBJ2-2
size: .
D: TRBD1
CDR3: CASSRGQGARTGELFF
DNA: TGTGCCAGCAGCAGGGGACAGGGGGCGCGGACCGGGGAGCTGTTTTTT

V: TRBV5-1
J: TRBJ2-1
size: few
D: .
CDR3: CASSLVQGPNEQFF
DNA: TGCGCCAGCAGCTTGGTTCAGGGCCCCAATGAGCAGTTCTTC